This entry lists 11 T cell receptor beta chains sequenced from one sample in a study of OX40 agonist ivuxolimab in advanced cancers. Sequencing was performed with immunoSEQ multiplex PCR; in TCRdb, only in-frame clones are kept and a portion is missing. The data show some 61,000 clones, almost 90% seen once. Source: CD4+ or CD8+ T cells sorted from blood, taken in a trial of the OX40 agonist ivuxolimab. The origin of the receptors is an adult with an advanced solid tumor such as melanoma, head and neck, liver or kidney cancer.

The CDR3 DNA reads as TGCGCCAGCAGTGAGGAGGGGGCGCGGATTGAGACCCAGTACTTC. The encoded protein is CASSEEGARIETQYF. J is TRBJ2-5 and V is TRBV10-1; 7 bases line up with TRBD1. V shed 2 bases and J 5 bases; nucleotides not matched to a gene: 8. The CDR3 is 15 amino acids. Germline V gives CDR1 WNHNN, CDR2 SYGVQD (reference sequence).

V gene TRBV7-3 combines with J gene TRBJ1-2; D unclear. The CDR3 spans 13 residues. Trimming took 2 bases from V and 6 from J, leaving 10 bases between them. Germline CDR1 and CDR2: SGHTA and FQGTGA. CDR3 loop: CASSLGGKNGYTF. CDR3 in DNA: TGTGCCAGCAGCTTAGGAGGGAAGAATGGCTACACCTTC.

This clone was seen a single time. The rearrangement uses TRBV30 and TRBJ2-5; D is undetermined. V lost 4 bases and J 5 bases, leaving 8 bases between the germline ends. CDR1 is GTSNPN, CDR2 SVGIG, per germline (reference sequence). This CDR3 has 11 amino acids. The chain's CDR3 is CAWTVGETQYF. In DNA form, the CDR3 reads TGTGCCTGGACCGTCGGGGAGACCCAGTACTTC. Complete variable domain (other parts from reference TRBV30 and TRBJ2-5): SQTIHQWPATLVQPVGSPLSLECTVEGTSNPNLYWYRQAAGRGLQLLFYSVGIGQISSEVPQNLSASRPQDRQFILSSKKLLLSDSGFYLCAWTVGETQYFGPGTRLLVL.

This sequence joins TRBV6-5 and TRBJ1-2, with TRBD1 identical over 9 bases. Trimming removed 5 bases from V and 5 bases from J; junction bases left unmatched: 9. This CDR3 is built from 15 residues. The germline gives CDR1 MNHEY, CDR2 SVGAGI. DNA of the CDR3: TGTGCCAGCAGTCCTGTCGTACAGGGGGCTTATGGCTACACCTTC. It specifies CASSPVVQGAYGYTF.

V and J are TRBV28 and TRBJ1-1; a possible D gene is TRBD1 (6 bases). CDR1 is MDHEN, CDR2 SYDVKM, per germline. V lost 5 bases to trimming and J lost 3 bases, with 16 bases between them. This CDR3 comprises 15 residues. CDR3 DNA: TGTGCCAGCAGTCAGGAAAGGGCAGGGGACACTGAAGCTTTCTTT. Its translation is CASSQERAGDTEAFF.

The CDR3 spells CASSYRGTNHNEQFF. CDR3 nucleotides: TGTGCCAGCAGCTACAGGGGGACGAACCACAATGAGCAGTTCTTC. The rearrangement links TRBV7-9 to TRBJ2-1; 8 bases are shared with TRBD1. From germline, CDR1 is SEHNR and CDR2 FQNEAQ (reference sequence). The V and J ends lost 4 bases and 5 bases, in that order; junction bases with no gene match: 7. The CDR3 covers 15 residues.

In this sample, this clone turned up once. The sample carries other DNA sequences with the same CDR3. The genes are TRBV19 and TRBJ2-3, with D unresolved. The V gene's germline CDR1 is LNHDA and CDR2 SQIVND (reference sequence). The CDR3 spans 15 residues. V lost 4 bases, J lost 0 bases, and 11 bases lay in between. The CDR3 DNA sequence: TGTGCCAGTAGTACCCGTCAGGCCAGCACAGATACGCAGTATTTT. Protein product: CASSTRQASTDTQYF.

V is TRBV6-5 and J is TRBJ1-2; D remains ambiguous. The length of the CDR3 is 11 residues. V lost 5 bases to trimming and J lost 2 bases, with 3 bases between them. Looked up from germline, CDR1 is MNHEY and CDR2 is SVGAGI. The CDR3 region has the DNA TGTGCCAGCAGTCCCAACTATGGCTACACCTTC. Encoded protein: CASSPNYGYTF.

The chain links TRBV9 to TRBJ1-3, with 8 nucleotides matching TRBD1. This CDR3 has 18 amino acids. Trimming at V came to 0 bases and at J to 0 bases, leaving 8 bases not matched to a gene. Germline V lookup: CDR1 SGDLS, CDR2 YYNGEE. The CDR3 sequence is CASSVDPGQAFSGNTIYF. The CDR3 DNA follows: TGTGCCAGCAGCGTAGACCCGGGACAGGCCTTCTCTGGAAACACCATATATTTT.

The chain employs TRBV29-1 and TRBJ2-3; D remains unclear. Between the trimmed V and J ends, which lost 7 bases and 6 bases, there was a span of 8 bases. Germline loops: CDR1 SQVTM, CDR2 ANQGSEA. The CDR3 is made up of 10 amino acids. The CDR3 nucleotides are TGCAGCGGACGCGAGGATACGCAGTATTTT. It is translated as CSGREDTQYF.

The CDR3 coding sequence is TGTGCCAGCAGTTTAACTAGCGGGACCAATGAGCAGTTCTTC. This gives the protein CASSLTSGTNEQFF. The chain recombines TRBV27 with TRBJ2-1; the match to TRBD2 covers 10 bases. J was trimmed by 6 bases and V by 2 bases; bases with no gene match: 1. The CDR3 runs to 14 residues. Per the germline V gene, CDR1 is MNHEY and CDR2 is SMNVEV (reference sequence).